This TCR beta chain appears in the sequencing data of a study of tumor-infiltrating lymphocytes in primary liver carcinoma. General study results and limits: Tumor top-250-clone fraction significantly exceeded that of blood (p = 0.039).

Concerning this clonotype itself: The antigen remains undetermined.

This CDR3 has 15 residues. The germline V gene has CDR1 LNHDA and CDR2 SQIVND (reference sequence). Germline trimming cut 5 bases from V and 4 bases from J; bases unmatched to any gene: 11. With a constant-region primer, TCR beta cDNA was made from 500 ng of total RNA. Investigators got TCR beta libraries out of three nested multiplex PCR rounds, done with slightly modified ARM-PCR. Amplification in the first two PCR rounds was performed using TRBV1-TRBV30 forward primers and a C-beta reverse primer for approximately 10 cycles each. Each CDR3 protein gets one entry after TCRdb re-called the multiplex PCR reads with MiXCR. The sample consists of tens of thousands of distinct CDR3 sequences, around 66% of them appearing once. Co-extraction of both nucleic acids (RNA and DNA) used 20-30 mg of unsorted bulk tissue. The patients lived with chronic HBV infection and had not yet received any treatment.

V and J are TRBV19 and TRBJ2-7, with TRBD1 matching 7 bases. The TCR comes from a man aged 35 to 55 with primary liver carcinoma and hepatitis B virus infection. Input material: tumor-adjacent normal liver tissue. The CDR3 bases are TGTGCCAGTAGTGCTGAATATGGGACAGCATACGAGCAGTACTTC. It encodes CASSAEYGTAYEQYF.